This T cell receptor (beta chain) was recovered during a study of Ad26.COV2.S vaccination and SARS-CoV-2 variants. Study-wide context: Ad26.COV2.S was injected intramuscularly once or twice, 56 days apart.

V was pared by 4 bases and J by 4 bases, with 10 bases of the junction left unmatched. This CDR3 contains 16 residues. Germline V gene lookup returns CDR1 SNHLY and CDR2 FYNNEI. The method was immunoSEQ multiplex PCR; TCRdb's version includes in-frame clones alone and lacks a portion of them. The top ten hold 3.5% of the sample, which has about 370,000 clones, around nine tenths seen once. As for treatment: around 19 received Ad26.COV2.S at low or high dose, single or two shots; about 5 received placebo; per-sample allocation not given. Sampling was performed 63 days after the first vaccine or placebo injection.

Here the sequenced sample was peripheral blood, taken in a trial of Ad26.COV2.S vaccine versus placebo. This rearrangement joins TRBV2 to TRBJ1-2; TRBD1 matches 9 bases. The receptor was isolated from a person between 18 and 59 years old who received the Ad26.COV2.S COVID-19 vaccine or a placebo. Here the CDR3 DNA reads TGTGCCAGCAGTGGCCGGGACAGGGCGGCTCTCTATGGCTACACCTTC. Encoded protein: CASSGRDRAALYGYTF. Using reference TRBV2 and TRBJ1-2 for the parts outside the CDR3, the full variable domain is EPEVTQTPSHQVTQMGQEVILRCVPISNHLYFYWYRQILGQKVEFLVSFYNNEISEKSEIFDDQFSVERPDGSNFTLKIRSTKLEDSAMYFCASSGRDRAALYGYTFGSGTRLTVV.